This TCR beta chain originates from a study of T cell responses to AZD1222 COVID-19 vaccine (dated by TCRdb to the early 2020s). Background on the whole study: TCR sequencing covered roughly 230 trial participants: 200 to 220 given two doses of AZD1222 and approximately 26 given two doses of MenACWY control vaccine. Enrollment into the trials was organized by age into subgroups of 18-55, 56-69 and 70-plus years, and those subgroups contained approximately 150, 30 and 60 TCR-sequenced participants, respectively.

The intended sense of this specimen's time point label: about 28 days (+/-7) after the second vaccine dose. AZD1222 recipients whose second dose came at about 4 weeks and those whose second dose came at about 12 weeks were combined into one group, since spike-specific TCR depth and breadth did not differ between the two schedules. The vaccinee samples were drawn from two UK trials, COV001 and COV002, one of which was a single-blind randomized controlled phase 2/3 trial testing AZD1222 (ChAdOx1 nCoV-19) in healthy adults. Trial participant PBMC samples were collected at day 0 and day 28 after the second dose for TCRbeta chain sequencing. Findings and caveats that apply to the study as a whole: Epitopes outside the regions mutated in the B.1.351 and B.1.1.7 variants were reportedly recognized by nearly half of the unique spike-specific TCRs. Because no day 14 peak-response samples were available, repertoires were characterized only after the peak T cell response. The whole spike protein was spanned by vaccine-associated CD4 TCRs, and dominant responses were seen in regions 160-218 and 743-854. Most participants were white British and females outnumbered males, and the authors suggested that clonal diversity may have been underestimated. Conclusions about previously exposed vaccinees are limited because only 5 or 6 AZD1222 recipients were SARS-CoV-2 seropositive at baseline. A significant rise in spike-specific TCR breadth and depth was observed after two AZD1222 doses relative to day 0 and relative to MenACWY recipients. The 56-69-year group was small, and its depth increase did not reach significance, likely because of low power.

The CDR3 regions of human TCRbeta chains were analyzed by immunosequencing. Per the original workflow: Repertoire TCRs were checked for matches against a reference library of SARS-CoV-2-specific TCRs that had been generated using the MIRA antigen-specificity platform. Breadth was defined as the fraction of unique TCRs that were SARS-CoV-2-associated, and depth was defined as the fraction of total T cells that were SARS-CoV-2-associated. Using the MIRA data, each spike-specific TCR was assigned both to the spike region to which the TCR was reactive and to a CD4 or CD8 class. Log10-transformed breadth and depth values were compared by one-way ANOVA with Sidak's multiple comparisons tests. The table was pulled from immuneACCESS by TCRdb, which kept in-frame rearrangements only. Such tables lose some clones; where checked, under half of the loss comes from unresolved V genes, and the rest has no known cause. V and J calls plus clone size are reproduced from that table; the DNA served to infer D and trimming. This sample has fewer than 180,000 clones in its table, and 75% to 95% of those were observed once. The top ten constitute roughly 3.2% of the sample.

As to this clone: Its antigen remains undetermined. Base quality data are lacking; no much larger clone is found one base away.

This clonotype was obtained from an adult who received the AZD1222 COVID-19 vaccine. The sample was peripheral blood, taken 28 days after the second AZD1222 dose.

The CDR3 region reads CASSPSRYGYTF. In nucleotides, the sequence is TGTGCCAGCAGCCCCTCACGCTATGGCTACACCTTC. The chain is encoded by TRBV7-9 joined to TRBJ1-2; the D gene remains uncertain. From cysteine to phenylalanine, the CDR3 is 12 amino acids long. Here the CDR3 DNA is all that survives: 36 bases in frame from base 1. According to the germline V gene (reference sequence), CDR1 reads SEHNR and CDR2 reads FQNEAQ. V drops 5 bases and J drops 4 bases, leaving 8 bases in between.